The T cell receptor (beta chain) described here comes from a study of PD-1 blockade in classical Hodgkin lymphoma (dated by TCRdb to 2018 to 2021). Context from the whole study: Nivolumab dosing was 3 mg/kg intravenously every 2 weeks, continuing until either disease progression or unacceptable toxicity. The study used CyTOF and TCR beta sequencing to define a peripheral blood immune signature of response to PD-1 blockade in classical Hodgkin lymphoma.

Overall study results and their limits: Lower diversity was seen in patients whose nivolumab began less than 1 year after ASCT, and these patients were left out of later analyses so that immune reconstitution would not confound the results. By C4D1, a significant rise was seen in CD4+ TCR diversity but not in CD8+ TCR diversity (p=0.0027 vs p=0.16), and the rise was most apparent among complete responders (p=0.02). Trial patients achieving complete response had baseline diversity similar to newly diagnosed patients, whereas partial responders and progressors had significantly lower diversity. The study was limited to a single clinical trial cohort, and causes of repertoire differences, possibly disease activity or prior therapy, remained undefined. Baseline TCR diversity was reported as lower in newly diagnosed patients than in healthy donors, and lower still in relapsed/refractory patients.

The Qiagen DNeasy kit was used to extract genomic DNA both from unsorted PBMCs and from the negatively selected CD4+ and CD8+ fractions. Using primers that anneal to V and J segments, immunoSEQ multiplex PCR amplified the TCR beta CDR3 regions. A synthetic immune receptor repertoire was used to minimize amplification bias, and any remaining bias was removed computationally after sequencing. As for the original processing: Repertoire diversity was quantified as the Shannon entropy index using custom Python scripts. Unsorted, CD4+ and CD8+ repertoires were analyzed separately, except for combined analyses in which CD4+ and CD8+ sequences were merged in silico. Clonal expansion was defined as at least a 2-fold frequency increase after treatment relative to C1D1, with a pseudocount of 0.5 for undetected baseline clones. Singleton clones were defined as clones with 0 or 1 copy at C1D1, and non-singleton clones were defined as clones with 2 or more copies. By matching protein sequences in sorted samples from the same patient, clones expanded in unsorted samples were annotated as CD4+, CD8+ or unknown. Wilcoxon tests were applied to paired samples to test diversity changes from C1D1 to C4D1. In TCRdb, the immuneACCESS table is reduced to in-frame sequences with V and J assigned. These tables do not hold every clone; where another copy was compared, an unresolved V gene accounts for under half, and the others remain unexplained. The V and J calls and clone size are taken from that table; D and trimming were inferred from the DNA. The sample table holds more than 9,000 clones, of which 60% to 80% were seen once. The ten largest make up about 3.1% of the sample.

There are 15 amino acids in the CDR3, from cysteine to phenylalanine inclusive. Just CDR3 DNA is preserved here, 45 bases in frame from base 1. Trimming at the junction amounts to 1 base on V and 4 bases on J, and the germline ends lie 17 bases apart. The germline V gene (reference sequence) yields GTSNPN for CDR1 and SVGIG for CDR2. About this clone: Its recognized antigen is unknown. Base qualities are not provided; no much larger clone lies one nucleotide away.

The meaning of the sample's time point label: cycle 4 day 1 (C4D1), after 5 to 7 weeks of nivolumab. Relapse after autologous stem cell transplantation had occurred in all trial patients, and cohorts A, B and C were distinguished by prior brentuximab vedotin exposure. CD4+ T cells were purified from thawed PBMCs by magnetic negative selection with a Miltenyi CD4+ T cell isolation kit. A total of 50 to 70 patients with relapsed/refractory classical Hodgkin lymphoma made up the trial cohort, and each patient's best overall response was complete response, partial response or progressive disease. Trial patients were treated with single-agent nivolumab in the multi-cohort phase II CheckMate 205 trial. An independent review committee assessed best overall response by applying the 2007 International Working Group response criteria. Trial PBMCs were obtained immediately prior to nivolumab initiation (C1D1) and on therapy at cycle 2 day 1 and cycle 4 day 1. Peripheral blood was collected in 8 mL Vacutainer Cell Preparation Tubes, from which PBMCs were isolated by centrifugation and then cryopreserved. Purified CD4+ and CD8+ fractions were prepared only for cases in which an additional PBMC sample was available. On LS columns in a quadroMACS separator, the magnetically labelled cells were depleted, and the flow-through was collected as the purified fraction.

The sequence is built from TRBV30 and TRBJ2-7, with the D call tentatively TRBD1 or TRBD2, each fitting 6 bases. Source: CD4+ T cells from blood, taken before the fourth cycle of nivolumab. The receptor was isolated from a human donor with classical Hodgkin lymphoma. The DNA is TGTGCCTGGAGTGCCCCAGGGGAGGCTCGGTACGAGCAGTACTTC. This gives the protein CAWSAPGEARYEQYF.